This T cell receptor (beta chain) emerged from a study of cytomegalovirus exposure and HLA in healthy donors. Background on the study: Later, an analysis reported that the 130 or so validation repertoires had used the same platform as the approximately 690 first-cohort repertoires. General study findings and limits: The study labeled roughly 160 TCR beta chains cytomegalovirus-associated.

TCRdb's copy holds only in-frame clones and misses some; the assay was immunoSEQ multiplex PCR. There are some 69,000 clones in the sample; around 95% occur only once, and over 2% lies in the top ten. This clone occurred once. The antigen remains unidentified. CDR1 is SEHNR, CDR2 FQNEAQ, per germline (reference sequence). CDR3 size: 16 residues. V was shortened by 5 bases and J by 1 base, with 17 bases between the two germline ends. The TCR was taken from a man younger than 35 in good health and CMV-seronegative. What was sequenced was PBMCs. The chain links TRBV7-9 to TRBJ1-2; D not resolved. CDR3 sequence: CASSPDGVGFNYGYTF. The CDR3, as DNA: TGTGCCAGCAGCCCGGATGGAGTCGGATTTAACTATGGCTACACCTTC.